The text below deals with one T cell receptor (beta chain). Sequence at one end of the junction differs from germline and may be a read error. The sample contains more than one DNA sequence encoding this CDR3. The entry originates in a study of cytomegalovirus exposure and HLA in healthy donors. 60 Vbeta and 13 Jbeta primers were used in PCR. TCRdb's copy holds only in-frame clones and misses some; the assay was immunoSEQ multiplex PCR. Of around 78,000 clones listed, less than 85% were seen once; the top ten hold roughly 2.4%. Germline CDR1 and CDR2: LGHNA and YNFKEQ. The CDR3 runs to 15 residues. The clonotype was recovered from a woman between 50 and 59 years old in good health and CMV-seronegative. This sequence joins TRBV4-2 and TRBJ2-1, with a tentative D call TRBD2 (5 bases). Sequenced sample: PBMCs. The CDR3 region is CASSQESGSPNEQFF. As DNA, the CDR3 is TGTGCTAGCAGCCAAGAATCGGGGAGCCCCAATGAGCAGTTCTTC.